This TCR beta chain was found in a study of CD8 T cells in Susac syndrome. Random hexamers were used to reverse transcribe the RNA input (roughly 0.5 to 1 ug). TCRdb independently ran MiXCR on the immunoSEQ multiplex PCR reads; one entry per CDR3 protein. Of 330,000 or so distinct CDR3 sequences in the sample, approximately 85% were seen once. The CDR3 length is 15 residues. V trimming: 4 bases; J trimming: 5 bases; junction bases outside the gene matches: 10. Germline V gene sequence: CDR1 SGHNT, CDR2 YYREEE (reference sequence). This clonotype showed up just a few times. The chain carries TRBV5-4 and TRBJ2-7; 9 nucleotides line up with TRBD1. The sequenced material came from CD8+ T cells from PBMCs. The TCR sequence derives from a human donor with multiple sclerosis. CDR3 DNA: TGTGCCAGCAGCGAGGGGACAGGGCTATTTGACGAGCAGTACTTC. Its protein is CASSEGTGLFDEQYF.